This T cell receptor beta chain is from a study of shared clonotypes between healthy human individuals. Study-wide background: There were three CD4 naive, three CD4 memory, two CD8 naive and one CD8 memory plates per donor.

Assay execution proceeded at the deep level. Clones were sequenced by immunoSEQ multiplex PCR, and TCRdb holds only the in-frame ones, with some missing. The sample includes over a million clones, roughly 96% of them seen just once. With 4 bases clipped from V and 5 bases from J, the junction kept 20 bases outside the gene matches. Germline V gives CDR1 SGHDN, CDR2 FVKESK. The CDR3 is made up of 19 amino acids. Partitioning of CD4+ cells yielded a CD45RA+ naive subset and a CD45RA-negative memory subset. The receptor was isolated from a man aged 25-45 years in good health. The rearrangement links TRBV14 to TRBJ2-7, with 10 bases aligning to TRBD2. The sequenced sample consisted of naive CD4+ T cells sorted from blood. The subset: CD45RA+ positively selected. The CDR3 coding sequence is TGTGCCAGCAGCCGGAAGGGGGCATCCCCTAGCGGGAGCCCCAACGAGCAGTACTTC. Translation: CASSRKGASPSGSPNEQYF.